These 19 T cell receptor beta chains came from one sample sequenced in a study of T cells expressing NK-cell markers. TCRdb re-analyzed the 5' RACE reads; it lists each CDR3 protein once, without DNA. Here the sample table reports 250,000 to 300,000 distinct CDR3 sequences. Input material: blood T cells: a sorted CD56 or NKG2C T cell subset, CD4+ or CD8+ T cells, or bulk PBMC T cells (not recorded which). These receptors were taken from a woman aged 18-70 years in good health.

This sequence joins TRBV24-1 and TRBJ1-6. The CDR3 totals 11 residues. Germline V gene lookup returns CDR1 KGHDR and CDR2 SFDVKD. The CDR3 region is CATSDSSPLHF.

This chain uses TRBV6-1 with TRBJ1-2; no DNA is available, so the TRBD1 call from TCRdb remains unchecked. The CDR3 length is 14 residues. The germline CDR1 and CDR2 sequences are MNHNS and SASEGT. The CDR3 is CASSTIGGGYGYTF.

This chain connects TRBV20-1 to TRBJ2-5; absent DNA, TCRdb's TRBD2 call cannot be checked. Germline V gene sequence: CDR1 DFQATT, CDR2 SNEGSKA (reference sequence). The CDR3 loop spans 16 amino acids. Here the CDR3 reads CSARDFGAGGGETQYF.

The V call is TRBV9, the J call TRBJ1-1. Germline loops: CDR1 SGDLS, CDR2 YYNGEE. There are 12 residues in the CDR3. CDR3 in amino acids: CASSVLGGEAFF.

The chain carries TRBV15 and TRBJ2-7; lacking DNA, the TRBD2 call made by TCRdb goes unchecked. CDR1 LNHNV and CDR2 YYDKDF come from the germline V gene (reference sequence). The CDR3 covers 15 residues. CDR3 loop: CATSRVGTSVYEQYF.

The chain combines TRBV7-2 with TRBJ2-1; TCRdb returns TRBD2, unconfirmable since there is no DNA. Germline lookup yields CDR1 SGHTA and CDR2 FQGNSA. This CDR3 spans 15 amino acids. The CDR3 protein is CASKRLADPYNEQFF.

The chain uses TRBV25-1 and TRBJ1-2; checking the TCRdb D call of TRBD1 is not possible without DNA. The CDR3 has 15 amino acids. Germline V gives CDR1 MGHDK, CDR2 SYGVNS. CDR3 residues: CASRTGGLVDYGYTF.

The rearrangement joins TRBV28 to TRBJ2-3; TCRdb outputs TRBD2, but without DNA this stays unchecked. The CDR3 contains 15 residues. Germline CDR1 and CDR2: MDHEN and SYDVKM. CDR3: CASSFPSGGSDTQYF.

The chain joins TRBV6-2 or TRBV6-3 to TRBJ2-2. This CDR3 spans 13 amino acids. Germline assignment: CDR1 MNHEY and CDR2 SVGEGT. CDR3 amino acids: CASRDRSTGELFF.

The chain is built from TRBV6-2 or TRBV6-3 and TRBJ1-1. The length of the CDR3 is 12 residues. Germline V CDR1 and CDR2: MNHEY, SVGEGT. The CDR3 here is CASSYRDSEAFF.

The chain carries TRBV29-1 and TRBJ1-4; TCRdb's D call, TRBD1, is unchecked because there is no DNA. The CDR3 contains 12 residues. Germline CDR1 reads SQVTM; CDR2 reads ANQGSEA. This CDR3 is CSAQGYNEKLFF.

The genes are TRBV28 and TRBJ2-1; TCRdb selects TRBD2, and the lack of DNA leaves this call unchecked. Germline values: CDR1 MDHEN, CDR2 SYDVKM. The CDR3 covers 17 residues. CDR3 sequence: CASSSGLAGKIGNEQFF.

The gene calls are TRBV3-1 and TRBJ1-2; TCRdb names TRBD1, which stays unverified in the absence of DNA. Per the germline V gene, CDR1 is LGHDT and CDR2 is YNNKEL (reference sequence). This CDR3 spans 14 amino acids. The CDR3 reads CASSQGPGEIGYTF.

The chain links TRBV9 to TRBJ1-1; TCRdb's D call of TRBD1 is untestable without DNA. There are 14 residues in the CDR3. Germline-derived CDR1 and CDR2 are SGDLS and YYNGEE. This CDR3 reads CASSGGQVNTEAFF.

The chain is built from TRBV7-2 and TRBJ2-4; TCRdb's D call, TRBD2, is unchecked because there is no DNA. The germline V gene has CDR1 SGHTA and CDR2 FQGNSA. CDR3 size: 15 residues. The chain's CDR3 is CASRRSGGLRDIQYF. The variable domain in full, completed from reference TRBV7-2 and TRBJ2-4, reads GAGVSQSPSNKVTEKGKDVELRCDPISGHTALYWYRQSLGQGLEFLIYFQGNSAPDKSGLPSDRFSAERTGGSVSTLTIQRTQQEDSAVYLCASRRSGGLRDIQYFGAGTRLSVL.

The J gene is TRBJ2-1, the V gene TRBV10-3. This CDR3 comprises 14 residues. CDR1 is ENHRY and CDR2 is SYGVKD in the germline V gene. This CDR3 is CAISESTSAGEQFF.

This chain connects TRBV18 to TRBJ1-1. Germline loops: CDR1 KGHSH, CDR2 LQKENI. CDR3 length equals 11 residues. The CDR3 protein is CASLMNTEAFF.

This chain joins TRBV29-1 and TRBJ1-4. Germline V lookup: CDR1 SQVTM, CDR2 ANQGSEA. There are 13 residues in the CDR3. The CDR3 spells CSVLPASREKLFF.

CDR3 loop: CASSPPGTASGANVLTF. The V and J genes are TRBV3-1 and TRBJ2-6; TCRdb returns TRBD1, unconfirmable since there is no DNA. This CDR3 spans 17 amino acids. The germline V gene has CDR1 LGHDT and CDR2 YNNKEL (reference sequence).